This T cell receptor (beta chain) originates from a study of blood T cell repertoires in COVID-19. This CDR3 contains 14 residues. V was cut by 5 bases and J by 0 bases, with 10 bases left in between. Looked up from germline, CDR1 is MDHEN and CDR2 is SYDVKM. Source study methods: For nucleated cells, counts were estimated from reference gene primer amplification. Clones were read by immunoSEQ multiplex PCR, and TCRdb kept only the in-frame ones, dropping some. V and J calls and clone size are given by that table; D and trimming were obtained from the DNA. Among approximately 170,000 clones listed, about 86% were seen once.

J is TRBJ2-5 and V is TRBV28, with a possible D match to TRBD2 (6 bases). The sequence derives from an older woman who had recovered from COVID-19. The sample taken for sequencing was peripheral blood. CDR3 nucleotide sequence: TGTGCCAGCAGTCCTAGGGACTACCAAGAGACCCAGTACTTC. Its protein product is CASSPRDYQETQYF.